This T cell receptor beta chain comes out of a study of shared clonotypes between healthy human individuals. General study points: Clonotype sharing among donors was expected to depend on sequencing depth.

The CDR3 is made up of 15 amino acids. The junction had 7 bases not matched to a gene; V was cut back by 3 bases and J by 7 bases. The germline V gene has CDR1 MNHNS and CDR2 SASEGT. About this clone: What it binds is not known.

Ten immunoSEQ deep assay plates were used to sequence the DNA of unsorted PBMCs. Source study methods: Junction-only sequences without quality scores were provided by ImmunoSEQ, so filtering was different. Some clones are missing from TCRdb's copy, which holds only in-frame ones; the method was immunoSEQ multiplex PCR. V and J calls plus clone size are reproduced from that table; the DNA served to infer D and trimming. The table has hundreds of thousands of clones, around 76% seen once. The rearrangement links TRBV6-1 to TRBJ1-2; TRBD1 matches 11 bases. This TCR was sampled from a woman aged 40-49 years in good health. Some clones in this sample may be carry-over from other donors' samples. The source material was PBMCs. The CDR3 nucleotides read TGTGCCAGCAGTGAGCCGGACAGGGGGCATGTTGGCTACACCTTC. This sequence encodes CASSEPDRGHVGYTF.